Each of the 18 T cell receptor beta chains below was sequenced from the same sample in a study of graft-versus-host responses after intestinal transplantation. Their recognized antigens are unknown. The table came from immunoSEQ multiplex PCR; TCRdb's copy has only in-frame clones and leaves some out. The sample has some 120,000 clones; 90% are singletons. Sequences were derived from unstimulated CD4+ T cells sorted from spleen or lymph node cells, sampled before intestinal transplant. Every receptor here comes from a human donor who received an intestinal transplant.

The chain carries TRBV13 and TRBJ2-6; 8 nucleotides agree with TRBD2. The CDR3 spans 18 residues. V shed 5 bases, J shed 0 bases, and the junction held 9 bases outside the gene matches. The germline CDR1 and CDR2 sequences are PRHDT and FYEKMQ (reference sequence). CDR3 in amino acids: CASSLDGRASSGANVLTF. CDR3 bases: TGTGCCAGCAGCCTCGACGGGAGGGCCTCCTCTGGGGCCAACGTCCTGACTTTC.

About this clone itself: Other DNA sequences in this sample translate to the same CDR3. V is TRBV5-5 and J is TRBJ2-1, with TRBD2 matching over 9 bases. J was trimmed by 0 bases and V by 2 bases; bases with no gene match: 0. Per germline, CDR1 SGHKS and CDR2 YYEKEE (reference sequence). This CDR3 is built from 15 residues. The CDR3 protein is CASSLLAGSYNEQFF. CDR3 bases: TGTGCCAGCAGCTTACTAGCGGGCTCCTACAATGAGCAGTTCTTC.

The rearrangement links TRBV6-6 to TRBJ2-7; D is undetermined. Germline lookup yields CDR1 MNHNY and CDR2 SVGAGI (reference sequence). V gave up 2 bases and J gave up 3 bases, with 8 bases separating them. CDR3 length: 13 amino acids. The CDR3 DNA is TGTGCCAGCAGTTACGCCACAATCTACGAGCAGTACTTC. Protein product: CASSYATIYEQYF.

This clone appeared once. V usage is TRBV6-1 and J usage is TRBJ1-5; 8 bases match TRBD1. CDR1 is MNHNS and CDR2 is SASEGT in the germline V gene. CDR3 length: 14 residues. The V and J ends lost 6 bases and 2 bases, in that order; junction bases with no gene match: 3. The CDR3 loop reads CASRVDRGNQPQHF. Written as DNA, the CDR3 is TGTGCCAGCAGAGTGGACAGGGGCAATCAGCCCCAGCATTTT.

V usage is TRBV6-5 and J usage is TRBJ2-5; 7 bases match TRBD2. V trimming: 2 bases; J trimming: 5 bases; junction bases outside the gene matches: 5. The germline CDR1 and CDR2 sequences are MNHEY and SVGAGI. The CDR3 is 14 amino acids. As DNA, the CDR3 is TGTGCCAGCAGTTACGGGGGAGGGATGGAGACCCAGTACTTC. It yields the protein CASSYGGGMETQYF.

The CDR3 protein is CASSARVNTGELFF. The CDR3 DNA is TGTGCCAGCAGTGCGCGTGTCAACACCGGGGAGCTGTTTTTT. The V and J genes are TRBV2 and TRBJ2-2, with D unresolved. This CDR3 has 14 amino acids. CDR1 and CDR2 from the germline V gene are SNHLY and FYNNEI. V dropped 4 bases and J dropped 2 bases, with 8 bases sitting between them.

The gene calls are TRBV5-1 and TRBJ1-1, with TRBD1 matching over 7 bases. CDR3 length: 14 residues. The V gene's germline CDR1 is SGHRS and CDR2 YFSETQ. The ends lost 2 bases at V and 5 bases at J; junction bases unmatched: 6. The CDR3 DNA sequence: TGCGCCAGCAGCTTAGACAGGGTAGGGACTGAAGCTTTCTTT. Amino acid sequence: CASSLDRVGTEAFF.

This chain joins TRBV6-1 and TRBJ1-5; D may be TRBD1 (6 bases). V was cut by 4 bases and J by 4 bases, with 8 bases left in between. The V gene's germline CDR1 is MNHNS and CDR2 SASEGT. The CDR3 loop spans 13 amino acids. The CDR3 sequence: CASSAGQNQPQHF. CDR3 nucleotide sequence: TGTGCCAGCAGTGCAGGACAGAATCAGCCCCAGCATTTT.

V and J are TRBV5-4 and TRBJ1-6, with D tentatively TRBD1 (5 bases). V shed 4 bases and J shed 5 bases, with 19 bases lying between them. Germline V gene lookup returns CDR1 SGHNT and CDR2 YYREEE (reference sequence). The CDR3 has 17 residues. The CDR3 region has the DNA TGTGCCAGCAGCCGGGGGGGGGAGGTGACAGATAATTCACCCCTCCACTTT. Translated: CASSRGGEVTDNSPLHF.

The chain couples TRBV30 to TRBJ2-7, with 7 bases fitting TRBD2. CDR3 length equals 13 residues. Trimming at V came to 5 bases and at J to 0 bases, leaving 4 bases not matched to a gene. Germline loops: CDR1 GTSNPN, CDR2 SVGIG (reference sequence). CDR3 in amino acids: CAWGGDYSYEQYF. In DNA form, the CDR3 reads TGTGCCTGGGGGGGGGACTACTCCTACGAGCAGTACTTC.

V and J are TRBV9 and TRBJ2-1; 10 nucleotides agree with TRBD2. The CDR3 is 17 residues long. The junction had 7 bases not matched to a gene; V was cut back by 4 bases and J by 0 bases. Germline V gives CDR1 SGDLS, CDR2 YYNGEE. The DNA of the CDR3 is TGTGCCAGCAGCCCTCGGACTAGCGGCAGCTCCTACAATGAGCAGTTCTTC. Protein sequence: CASSPRTSGSSYNEQFF. Full variable domain (outside the CDR3, taken from reference TRBV9 and TRBJ2-1): DSGVTQTPKHLITATGQRVTLRCSPRSGDLSVYWYQQSLDQGLQFLIQYYNGEERAKGNILERFSAQQFPDLHSELNLSSLELGDSALYFCASSPRTSGSSYNEQFFGPGTRLTVL.

This sequence joins TRBV11-3 and TRBJ2-1; tentative D call: TRBD2 (6 bases). CDR3 size: 14 residues. The germline V gene has CDR1 SGHNT and CDR2 YENEEA. Trimming stripped 3 bases from V and 1 base from J, with 7 bases between. As DNA, the CDR3 is TGTGCCAGCAGCTTGGGGGGTTCCTACAATGAGCAGTTCTTC. This encodes CASSLGGSYNEQFF.

The V gene is TRBV7-9, the J gene TRBJ1-2; 9 bases map to TRBD1. Trimming at V came to 0 bases and at J to 8 bases, leaving 4 bases not matched to a gene. Looked up from germline, CDR1 is SEHNR and CDR2 is FQNEAQ (reference sequence). This CDR3 comprises 14 residues. This chain's CDR3 is CASSLASGTGGYTF. DNA for the CDR3: TGTGCCAGCAGCTTAGCCTCCGGGACAGGGGGCTACACCTTC. Drawing the rest from reference TRBV7-9 and TRBJ1-2, the complete variable domain is DTGVSQNPRHKITKRGQNVTFRCDPISEHNRLYWYRQTLGQGPEFLTYFQNEAQLEKSRLLSDRFSAERPKGSFSTLEIQRTEQGDSAMYLCASSLASGTGGYTFGSGTRLTVV.

A single count supports this clone. This sequence joins TRBV19 and TRBJ2-3; tentative D call: TRBD2 (6 bases). Trimming removed 1 base at V and 1 base at J, with 6 bases between. Looked up from germline, CDR1 is LNHDA and CDR2 is SQIVND (reference sequence). This CDR3 is built from 14 residues. CDR3 nucleotides: TGTGCCAGTAGTATAGCGGGGGGCACAGATACGCAGTATTTT. It codes for CASSIAGGTDTQYF.

The rearrangement links TRBV5-1 to TRBJ2-5, with unresolved D. The CDR3 extends over 12 amino acids. Germline V gene data show CDR1 as SGHRS and CDR2 as YFSETQ. V was clipped by 1 base and J by 4 bases, with 5 bases between them. This CDR3 reads CASSLPGETQYF. CDR3 DNA: TGCGCCAGCAGCTTGCCGGGAGAGACCCAGTACTTC. Supplemented by reference TRBV5-1 and TRBJ2-5, the full variable domain reads KAGVTQTPRYLIKTRGQQVTLSCSPISGHRSVSWYQQTPGQGLQFLFEYFSETQRNKGNFPGRFSGRQFSNSRSEMNVSTLELGDSALYLCASSLPGETQYFGPGTRLLVL.

J is TRBJ2-7 and V is TRBV5-4; TRBD1 matches 10 bases. This CDR3 is built from 17 residues. Germline loops: CDR1 SGHNT, CDR2 YYREEE (reference sequence). Trimming removed 0 bases from V and 2 bases from J; junction bases left unmatched: 8. The CDR3 protein is CASSLAPGTGATYEQYF. Written as DNA, the CDR3 is TGTGCCAGCAGCTTGGCGCCGGGGACAGGGGCCACCTACGAGCAGTACTTC.

In regard to this clone: The same CDR3 can be traced to other DNA sequences in this sample. This chain uses TRBV11-2 with TRBJ1-1; no reliable D call. Trimming shortened V by 3 bases and J by 4 bases, and 9 bases separated the two germline ends. This CDR3 is built from 13 residues. Per the germline V gene, CDR1 is SGHAT and CDR2 is FQNNGV. In nucleotides, the CDR3 is TGTGCCAGCAGCTTGGCGGGAGGCACTGAAGCTTTCTTT. This translates into CASSLAGGTEAFF.

V gene TRBV27 combines with J gene TRBJ2-7; a weak D match, TRBD2 (6 bases). Per the germline V gene, CDR1 is MNHEY and CDR2 is SMNVEV (reference sequence). V was trimmed by 5 bases and J by 0 bases, leaving 20 bases between them. The length of the CDR3 is 17 residues. The CDR3 loop is CASSPLRVSGPSYEQYF. In DNA form, the CDR3 reads TGTGCCAGCAGTCCGTTAAGGGTTAGCGGACCCTCCTACGAGCAGTACTTC.